This is a list of T cell receptor beta chains from one sample in a study of T cell responses to AZD1222 COVID-19 vaccine. Measured with immunoSEQ multiplex PCR; TCRdb has only the in-frame clones, and not every one. The table has about 130,000 clones, 85% to 90% seen once; the top ten hold approximately 20%. This specimen consisted of peripheral blood, obtained on day 0 of AZD1222 vaccination. These receptors all come from an adult in good health. The CDR3 runs from the conserved cysteine through the conserved F or W. D genes are given only for firm matches. Rows may omit the clone size; those that give it use once, few, many or a size class.

CDR3 | DNA | D | J | V | size
CASSPRTFQETQYF | TGTGCCAGTAGTCCGAGGACCTTCCAAGAGACCCAGTACTTC | NA | TRBJ2-5 | TRBV19 | once
CASSPRGQGTKYYGYTF | TGTGCCAGCAGCCCAAGGGGACAGGGGACCAAATACTATGGCTACACCTTC | TRBD1 | TRBJ1-2 | TRBV7-2 | NA
CASSFSGKGWLFF | TGTGCCAGCAGTTTTTCGGGAAAAGGTTGGCTGTTTTTT | NA | TRBJ1-4 | TRBV12-3/TRBV12-4 | NA
CASSLVVRGRGGYTF | TGTGCCAGCAGCTTAGTAGTTAGGGGGCGCGGGGGCTACACCTTC | TRBD1 | TRBJ1-2 | TRBV7-2 | NA
CSVEFMTAYGYTF | TGCAGCGTTGAATTTATGACCGCCTATGGCTACACCTTC | NA | TRBJ1-2 | TRBV29-1 | NA
CASSSPGQGFGGYTF | TGTGCCAGCAGCTCCCCGGGACAGGGTTTTGGTGGCTACACCTTC | TRBD1 | TRBJ1-2 | TRBV7-9 | NA
CASAPDRGRRGENTIYF | TGTGCCAGCGCGCCGGACAGGGGGCGTCGAGGTGAAAACACCATATATTTT | TRBD1 | TRBJ1-3 | TRBV19 | NA
CASRFAGRSNQPQHF | TGTGCCAGCAGGTTTGCAGGGAGGAGCAATCAGCCCCAGCATTTT | NA | TRBJ1-5 | TRBV6-5 | NA
CASSSREGGPQHF | TGTGCCAGCAGTTCACGGGAGGGAGGGCCCCAGCATTTT | NA | TRBJ1-5 | TRBV6-5 | NA
CASSQVFRGDTEAFF | TGCGCCAGCAGCCAAGTCTTCCGGGGGGACACTGAAGCTTTCTTT | NA | TRBJ1-1 | TRBV4-3 | NA
CASRRAYSGNTIYF | TGTGCCAGCCGCCGGGCCTACTCTGGAAACACCATATATTTT | NA | TRBJ1-3 | TRBV5-6 | NA
CASRDTSTDTQYF | TGTGCCAGCAGGGACACTAGCACAGATACGCAGTATTTT | NA | TRBJ2-3 | TRBV25-1 | NA
CASSSSRVDYGYTF | TGTGCCAGCAGCTCGTCCCGGGTCGACTATGGCTACACCTTC | NA | TRBJ1-2 | TRBV11-2 | NA
CASSRGNEQYF | TGTGCCAGCAGCAGGGGTAACGAGCAGTACTTC | NA | TRBJ2-7 | TRBV7-9 | NA
CASSKTGFLLDGYTF | TGTGCCAGCAGTAAGACAGGGTTTCTTCTAGATGGCTACACCTTC | TRBD1 | TRBJ1-2 | TRBV25-1 | NA
CATSRLTGATDTQYF | TGTGCCACCAGCAGACTAACAGGGGCAACAGATACGCAGTATTTT | TRBD1 | TRBJ2-3 | TRBV15 | NA
CASSATGTGFGQPQHF | TGTGCCAGCAGCGCCACCGGGACAGGGTTCGGGCAGCCCCAGCATTTT | TRBD1 | TRBJ1-5 | TRBV9 | NA
CASSAGRTYGYTF | TGTGCCAGCAGCGCCGGGAGGACGTATGGCTACACCTTC | NA | TRBJ1-2 | TRBV9 | NA
CASSLEGQETQYF | TGTGCCAGCAGCTTAGAGGGGCAAGAGACCCAGTACTTC | NA | TRBJ2-5 | TRBV13 | NA
CASSRPAGTGGYTF | TGCGCCAGCAGCCGCCCGGCGGGGACGGGTGGCTACACCTTC | NA | TRBJ1-2 | TRBV5-1 | NA
CASSSNRQELNEKLFF | TGTGCCAGCAGTTCCAACAGACAGGAGCTTAATGAAAAACTGTTTTTT | NA | TRBJ1-4 | TRBV28 | NA
CASSSQRGASYEQYF | TGTGCCAGCAGCTCCCAGCGGGGGGCCTCCTACGAGCAGTACTTC | TRBD2 | TRBJ2-7 | TRBV7-2 | NA
CASSHGQPRGEQYF | TGTGCCAGCAGTCACGGACAACCCCGGGGCGAGCAGTACTTC | NA | TRBJ2-7 | TRBV7-2 | NA
CASSERGLGSTDTQYF | TGTGCCAGCAGTGAAAGAGGGCTGGGAAGCACAGATACGCAGTATTTT | NA | TRBJ2-3 | TRBV6-1 | NA
CASSPRTGGEIEAFF | TGTGCCAGCTCACCCAGGACAGGAGGAGAGATTGAAGCTTTCTTT | TRBD1 | TRBJ1-1 | TRBV18 | NA
CASSPSSYNSPLHF | TGTGCCAGCAGTCCCAGCTCCTATAATTCACCCCTCCACTTT | NA | TRBJ1-6 | TRBV27 | NA
CATSRDGRPNTEAFF | TGTGCCACCAGCAGAGATGGGCGCCCGAACACTGAAGCTTTCTTT | NA | TRBJ1-1 | TRBV15 | NA
CASSPGQIYEQYF | TGTGCCAGCAGCCCGGGACAGATATACGAGCAGTACTTC | TRBD1 | TRBJ2-7 | TRBV7-2 | NA
CASSYLRDRGYGYTF | TGTGCCAGCAGCTACCTACGGGACAGGGGCTATGGCTACACCTTC | TRBD1 | TRBJ1-2 | TRBV7-9 | once
CASSYGNSPLHF | TGTGCCAGCAGTTACGGCAATTCACCCCTCCACTTT | NA | TRBJ1-6 | TRBV6-5 | NA
CASRLAGSGELFF | TGTGCCAGTCGACTAGCGGGGAGCGGGGAGCTGTTTTTT | TRBD2 | TRBJ2-2 | TRBV19 | NA
CASSVQGPLYNEQFF | TGTGCCAGCAGCGTGCAGGGTCCCCTCTACAATGAGCAGTTCTTC | NA | TRBJ2-1 | TRBV5-5 | NA
CASSLTSGSLNYGYTF | TGCGCCAGCAGTCTTACCTCGGGGTCCCTTAACTATGGCTACACCTTC | NA | TRBJ1-2 | TRBV5-1 | NA
CASSQRDGKNIQYF | TGTGCCAGCAGCCAGCGGGACGGAAAAAACATTCAGTACTTC | NA | TRBJ2-4 | TRBV3-1/TRBV3-2 | NA
CAWSVERGKDTQYF | TGTGCCTGGAGTGTAGAGAGGGGGAAGGATACGCAGTATTTT | NA | TRBJ2-3 | TRBV30 | NA
CASSLTGTGKVVYGYTF | TGTGCCAGCAGCCTCACCGGGACAGGGAAAGTGGTCTATGGCTACACCTTC | TRBD1 | TRBJ1-2 | TRBV7-2 | once
CASMGTGFVYGYTF | TGTGCCAGCATGGGGACAGGGTTTGTCTATGGCTACACCTTC | TRBD1 | TRBJ1-2 | TRBV2 | NA
CASSFTPRTGGYEQYF | TGTGCCAGCAGTTTCACCCCTCGGACAGGGGGCTACGAGCAGTACTTC | TRBD1 | TRBJ2-7 | TRBV27 | few
CASSEVAGAYNEQFF | TGCGCCAGCAGTGAGGTAGCGGGGGCGTACAATGAGCAGTTCTTC | TRBD2 | TRBJ2-1 | TRBV10-2 | NA
CASSRLRQGISPLHF | TGTGCCAGCAGCAGGCTCCGACAGGGGATTTCACCCCTCCACTTT | TRBD1 | TRBJ1-6 | TRBV5-8 | NA
CASSRGLAGVETQYF | TGCGCCAGCAGCCGGGGCCTAGCGGGGGTGGAGACCCAGTACTTC | TRBD2 | TRBJ2-5 | TRBV4-3 | few
CASSLPQGFHNEQFF | TGTGCCAGCAGCTTACCACAGGGGTTTCACAATGAGCAGTTCTTC | TRBD1 | TRBJ2-1 | TRBV11-2 | once
CASSPDSFSGNTIYF | TGTGCCAGCTCACCCGACAGTTTCTCTGGAAACACCATATATTTT | NA | TRBJ1-3 | TRBV18 | NA
CASSGGGKGYTF | TGTGCCAGCAGCGGCGGGGGCAAGGGCTACACCTTC | NA | TRBJ1-2 | TRBV9 | NA
CASSLGAGGEQYF | TGTGCCAGCAGCTTGGGCGCGGGGGGCGAGCAGTACTTC | TRBD2 | TRBJ2-7 | TRBV7-9 | NA
CASSAARERGNTIYF | TGTGCCAGCAGTGCGGCCCGGGAGAGAGGAAACACCATATATTTT | NA | TRBJ1-3 | TRBV28 | NA